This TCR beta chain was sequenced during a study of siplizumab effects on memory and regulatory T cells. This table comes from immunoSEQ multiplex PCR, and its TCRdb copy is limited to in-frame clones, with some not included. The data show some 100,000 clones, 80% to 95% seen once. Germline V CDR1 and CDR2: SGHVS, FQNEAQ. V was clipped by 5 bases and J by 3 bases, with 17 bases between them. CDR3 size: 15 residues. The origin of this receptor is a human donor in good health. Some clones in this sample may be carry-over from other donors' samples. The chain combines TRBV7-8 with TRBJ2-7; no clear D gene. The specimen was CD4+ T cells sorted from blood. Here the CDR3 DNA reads TGTGCCAGCAGCCCAACATCGGGCCTAATCTACGAGCAGTACTTC. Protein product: CASSPTSGLIYEQYF.